Below, 15 T cell receptor beta chains from the same sample are listed, as sequenced in a study of cytomegalovirus exposure and HLA in healthy donors. In the PCR, 60 Vbeta and 13 Jbeta primers were used. Using immunoSEQ multiplex PCR, the repertoire was profiled, and TCRdb retains in-frame clones only, with some absent. The table records roughly 110,000 clones, 82% of them present only once. Sequencing input: PBMCs. All receptors derive from a man aged 30 to 45 in good health and CMV-seropositive.

This clone was seen more than once but under ten times. The J gene is TRBJ1-3, the V gene TRBV10-1; D is ambiguous. The length of the CDR3 is 15 residues. The germline V gene has CDR1 WNHNN and CDR2 SYGVQD (reference sequence). The V gene lost 0 bases and the J gene lost 0 bases, with 6 bases spanning the gap. The CDR3 nucleotides read TGCGCCAGCAGTGAGTCGCTGGCCTCTGGAAACACCATATATTTT. It codes for CASSESLASGNTIYF.

This clone was counted only a few times. The genes are TRBV5-4 and TRBJ2-5; D unresolved. The CDR3 sequence is 12 residues long. Germline loops: CDR1 SGHNT, CDR2 YYREEE (reference sequence). V was pared by 3 bases and J by 4 bases, with 7 bases between. The CDR3 reads CASSWPGETQYF. For the CDR3, the DNA is TGTGCCAGCAGCTGGCCGGGAGAGACCCAGTACTTC.

This rearrangement joins TRBV12-2 to TRBJ2-5; TRBD2 was called by the table and not checked on the DNA. TRBV12-2 is shown as a pseudogene. This CDR3 has 13 amino acids. The CDR3 DNA reads TGTGCAAGTCGAAACTTAGTAAAAGAGACCCAGTACTTC. It yields the protein CASRNLVKETQYF.

The genes are TRBV13 and TRBJ2-3; the match to TRBD2 covers 7 bases. After removal of 5 bases from V and 0 bases from J, the junction contained 2 bases not matched to a gene. The CDR3 contains 14 residues. CDR1 is PRHDT and CDR2 is FYEKMQ in the germline V gene (reference sequence). The CDR3 region is CASSPLASTDTQYF. Here the CDR3 DNA reads TGTGCCAGCAGCCCACTAGCGAGCACAGATACGCAGTATTTT.

V and J are TRBV28 and TRBJ1-4; D is unresolved. Per the germline V gene, CDR1 is MDHEN and CDR2 is SYDVKM. The CDR3 extends over 17 amino acids. With 2 bases removed from V and 3 bases from J, the gap between germline ends came to 16 bases. The CDR3 nucleotides read TGTGCCAGCAGTTTACGCGCTATTGGGCTCGCTAATGAAAAACTGTTTTTT. Its protein is CASSLRAIGLANEKLFF.

This rearrangement joins TRBV6-5 to TRBJ2-1; weak D call: TRBD1 (6 bases). Trimming removed 0 bases at V and 4 bases at J, with 7 bases between. CDR1 and CDR2 (germline): MNHEY, SVGAGI. This CDR3 is 14 amino acids long. In nucleotides, the CDR3 is TGTGCCAGCAGTTACTCTCAGGGGTACAATGAGCAGTTCTTC. Its translation is CASSYSQGYNEQFF.

The rearrangement uses TRBV21-1 and TRBJ2-5; the table calls TRBD2, which could not be checked here. TRBV21-1 is designated a pseudogene. This CDR3 has 17 residues. In DNA, the CDR3 is TGTGCCAGCAGCAAAGAGCGGCCTCCCCCCTCCCAAGAGACCCAGTACTTC. Amino acids: CASSKERPPPSQETQYF.

The chain couples TRBV7-2 to TRBJ2-3; 9 bases align to TRBD1. The J segment lost 5 bases and the V segment lost 1 base, leaving 7 bases of the junction unmatched. This CDR3 is built from 16 residues. CDR1 is SGHTA, CDR2 FQGNSA, per germline. The DNA of the CDR3 is TGTGCCAGCAGCTTAGGGGGGACAGGGTGGCAAGATACGCAGTATTTT. It encodes CASSLGGTGWQDTQYF. Filled out from reference TRBV7-2 and TRBJ2-3, the complete variable domain reads GAGVSQSPSNKVTEKGKDVELRCDPISGHTALYWYRQSLGQGLEFLIYFQGNSAPDKSGLPSDRFSAERTGGSVSTLTIQRTQQEDSAVYLCASSLGGTGWQDTQYFGPGTRLTVL.

This clone was seen only once. The chain links TRBV2 to TRBJ2-7; 10 positions match TRBD1. This CDR3 region has 15 residues. V gave up 7 bases and J gave up 2 bases; unmatched junction bases: 8. The germline gives CDR1 SNHLY, CDR2 FYNNEI. The CDR3 nucleotides read TGTGCCAGCACCCAGGGGGGACAGGGGCCCTACGAGCAGTACTTC. It translates to CASTQGGQGPYEQYF. Full variable domain (remainder filled in from reference TRBV2 and TRBJ2-7): EPEVTQTPSHQVTQMGQEVILRCVPISNHLYFYWYRQILGQKVEFLVSFYNNEISEKSEIFDDQFSVERPDGSNFTLKIRSTKLEDSAMYFCASTQGGQGPYEQYFGPGTRLTVT.

This chain uses TRBV6-5 with TRBJ1-2; D is possibly TRBD1 (5 bases). CDR3 length equals 11 residues. Trimming left V 7 bases short and J 8 bases short, with 11 bases between. CDR1 and CDR2 from the germline V gene are MNHEY and SVGAGI. Here the CDR3 reads CASTQGLGYTF. The DNA of the CDR3 is TGTGCCAGCACCCAGGGCCTAGGCTACACCTTC.

This chain links TRBV13 with TRBJ2-5, with 8 nucleotides matching TRBD2. CDR1 is PRHDT, CDR2 FYEKMQ, per germline (reference sequence). With V trimmed by 3 bases and J by 11 bases, 8 bases remained unmatched. This CDR3 has 13 amino acids. The CDR3 sequence is CASSFEAGEDQYF. CDR3 bases: TGTGCCAGCAGCTTCGAAGCGGGGGAGGATCAGTACTTC.

The chain is built from TRBV5-1 and TRBJ2-3, with TRBD2 identical over 7 bases. The junction had 12 bases not matched to a gene; V was cut back by 7 bases and J by 4 bases. This CDR3 is 15 amino acids long. Germline V CDR1 and CDR2: SGHRS, YFSETQ. The CDR3 sequence: CASRDLAAPSDTQYF. Written as DNA, the CDR3 is TGCGCCAGCCGGGATCTAGCGGCTCCGTCAGATACGCAGTATTTT. Using reference TRBV5-1 and TRBJ2-3 for the parts outside the CDR3, the full variable domain is KAGVTQTPRYLIKTRGQQVTLSCSPISGHRSVSWYQQTPGQGLQFLFEYFSETQRNKGNFPGRFSGRQFSNSRSEMNVSTLELGDSALYLCASRDLAAPSDTQYFGPGTRLTVL.

This chain links TRBV2 with TRBJ1-2; the D is unclear. With 8 bases removed from V and 4 bases from J, the gap between germline ends came to 8 bases. CDR1 and CDR2 (germline): SNHLY, FYNNEI. The CDR3 consists of 11 residues. CDR3 bases: TGTGCCAGCGGGCGGGGCTATGGCTACACCTTC. This codes for CASGRGYGYTF.

This chain connects TRBV5-5 to TRBJ2-2; D may be TRBD2 (7 bases). Trimming removed 2 bases at V and 6 bases at J, with 17 bases between. This CDR3 has 16 residues. CDR1 and CDR2 from the germline V gene are SGHKS and YYEKEE (reference sequence). The CDR3 region has the DNA TGTGCCAGCAGCTTTTTGGCGGGGGCCGCGGCCGGGGAGCTGTTTTTT. Translation: CASSFLAGAAAGELFF. Together with reference TRBV5-5 and TRBJ2-2, the CDR3 gives the full variable domain: DAGVTQSPTHLIKTRGQQVTLRCSPISGHKSVSWYQQVLGQGPQFIFQYYEKEERGRGNFPDRFSARQFPNYSSELNVNALLLGDSALYLCASSFLAGAAAGELFFGEGSRLTVL.

Points on this clone: A junction end diverges from the germline sequence, so it may reflect a read error. This sequence joins TRBV4-1 and TRBJ2-4; maybe TRBD2 (5 bases). The germline CDR1 and CDR2 sequences are MGHRA and YSYEKL. This CDR3 is built from 14 residues. Here the CDR3 reads CASSQLLAKNSQYF. The CDR3 nucleotides read TGCGCCAGCAGCCAACTCCTAGCCAAAAACAGTCAGTACTTC.